This TCR beta chain was captured by sequencing in a study of blood T cell repertoires in COVID-19. Study-level information: From T cells, B-cell-depleted T cells, or PBMCs came the material, which was cDNA or gDNA.

The repertoire was sequenced with immunoSEQ multiplex PCR; TCRdb's copy has only in-frame clones and lacks some. The sample has under 400,000 clones; over 75% are singletons. The CDR3 extends over 13 amino acids. V lost 5 bases to trimming and J lost 2 bases, with 10 bases between them. Germline values: CDR1 SNHLY, CDR2 FYNNEI. The sequenced sample was peripheral blood. The rearrangement joins TRBV2 to TRBJ2-7; maybe TRBD1 (5 bases). This TCR was recovered from a young woman with COVID-19, enrolled during active disease. The CDR3 nucleotides are TGTGCCAGCAGTAGGACACCAACCTACGAGCAGTACTTC. As protein: CASSRTPTYEQYF.